This note documents a single T cell receptor (beta chain) sequence. These data are taken from a study of tumor-infiltrating lymphocytes in localized non-small cell lung cancer. The CDR3 has 19 residues. Germline lookup yields CDR1 SGHNT and CDR2 YYREEE (reference sequence). Trimming took 2 bases from V and 0 from J; bases not matched to a gene: 9. The assay was immunoSEQ multiplex PCR, and TCRdb's table has in-frame clones only and misses some. The sample holds roughly 13,000 clones, 65% to 85% seen once. V gene TRBV5-4 combines with J gene TRBJ1-6; 9 nucleotides match TRBD1. The sequenced material came from uninvolved lung tissue not adjacent to the tumor. This TCR was sampled from a human donor with non-small cell lung cancer. The CDR3 region is CASSFLDRGLSSYNSPLHF. In DNA form, the CDR3 reads TGTGCCAGCAGCTTTCTGGACAGGGGATTGAGCTCCTATAATTCACCCCTCCACTTT. The variable domain in full, with the rest retrieved from reference TRBV5-4 and TRBJ1-6, is ETGVTQSPTHLIKTRGQQVTLRCSSQSGHNTVSWYQQALGQGPQFIFQYYREEENGRGNFPPRFSGLQFPNYSSELNVNALELDDSALYLCASSFLDRGLSSYNSPLHFGNGTRLTVT.